This T cell receptor beta chain was obtained from a study of T cell repertoires in cytomegalovirus infection. Study information: In the study, CMV epitopes included recently identified HLA-C-restricted and well-studied HLA-B-restricted ones. General study findings and limits: Cumulative frequency (of public TCR beta family members) identified carriers of CMV plus the relevant HLA.

TCRdb fed the reads into MiXCR, producing one record per CDR3 protein. The repertoire holds 450,000 to 600,000 distinct CDR3 sequences, with 30% to 35% as singletons. The CDR3 runs 15 residues. Germline lookup yields CDR1 LNHDA and CDR2 SQIVND (reference sequence). V lost 6 bases to trimming and J lost 0 bases, with 12 bases between them. This clonotype showed up just a few times. The antigen remains unidentified. This TCR was sampled from a human donor in good health (CMV status not recorded). Some clones in this sample may be carry-over from other donors' samples. The sample was cultured PBMCs, taken from culture after CMV antigen stimulation. The V call is TRBV19, the J call TRBJ1-5, with D unresolved. In DNA, the CDR3 is TGTGCCAGTAGGGGTGGCAGAACTAGCAATCAGCCCCAGCATTTT. Translation gives CASRGGRTSNQPQHF.